The clone carrying this TCR beta chain was detected only a few times. The data stem from a study of T cells after yellow fever vaccination. TCR cDNA, made by 5'RACE template switching, carried an added universal primer site and UMIs. TCRdb redid the calling of the 5' RACE reads with MiXCR, one entry per CDR3 protein. This repertoire shows 240,000 or so distinct CDR3 sequences, 6.9% found once; its top ten account for more than 0.8%. The sample consisted of CD4+ T cells sorted from PBMCs, taken 15 days after the yellow fever booster vaccination. This receptor was taken from a man aged 30 to 39 who received the YFV17D yellow fever vaccine.

The CDR3 bases are TGCAGTGCTAGAGATTTACGGACAGGGGACTCCTACGAGCAGTACTTC. Translating it yields CSARDLRTGDSYEQYF. The V and J genes are TRBV20-1 and TRBJ2-7, with 9 bases lining up with TRBD1. The CDR3 is 16 residues long. V dropped 0 bases and J dropped 0; count of bases not matched to a gene: 6. The germline CDR1 and CDR2 sequences are DFQATT and SNEGSKA (reference sequence).